This T cell receptor beta chain was captured by sequencing in a study of T cell changes during pregnancy in multiple sclerosis. Produced via immunoSEQ multiplex PCR; TCRdb's table is partial and in-frame only. The repertoire includes around 61,000 clones, about 90% of them detected once, and approximately 1.5% sits in the top ten. Trimming shortened V by 4 bases and J by 4 bases, and 14 bases separated the two germline ends. Germline CDR1 SQVTM, CDR2 ANQGSEA. The CDR3 totals 14 residues. The clonotype comes from a female donor in good health, enrolled as a control in a pregnancy study. Source: peripheral blood, taken in the third trimester of pregnancy. This rearrangement joins TRBV29-1 to TRBJ2-1; perhaps TRBD2 as D (6 bases). The CDR3 loop reads CSVVGGTYYNEQFF. The CDR3 DNA reads TGCAGCGTTGTTGGCGGGACGTATTACAATGAGCAGTTCTTC.